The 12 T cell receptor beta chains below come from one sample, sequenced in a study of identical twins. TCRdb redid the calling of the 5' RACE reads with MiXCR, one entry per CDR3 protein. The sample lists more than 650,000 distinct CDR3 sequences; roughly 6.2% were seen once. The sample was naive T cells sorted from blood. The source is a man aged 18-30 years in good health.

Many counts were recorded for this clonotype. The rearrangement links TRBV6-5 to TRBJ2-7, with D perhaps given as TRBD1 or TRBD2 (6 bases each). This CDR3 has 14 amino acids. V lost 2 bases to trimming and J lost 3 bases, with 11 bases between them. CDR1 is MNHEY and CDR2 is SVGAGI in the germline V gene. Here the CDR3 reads CASSYRGRNYEQYF. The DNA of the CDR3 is TGTGCCAGCAGTTACCGGGGGCGGAACTACGAGCAGTACTTC.

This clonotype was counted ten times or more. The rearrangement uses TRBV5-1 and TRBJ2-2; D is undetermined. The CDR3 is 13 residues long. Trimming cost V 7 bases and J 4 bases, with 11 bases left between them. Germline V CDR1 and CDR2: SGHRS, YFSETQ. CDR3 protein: CASLGDRTGELFF. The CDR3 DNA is TGCGCCAGCCTTGGCGACCGCACCGGGGAGCTGTTTTTT.

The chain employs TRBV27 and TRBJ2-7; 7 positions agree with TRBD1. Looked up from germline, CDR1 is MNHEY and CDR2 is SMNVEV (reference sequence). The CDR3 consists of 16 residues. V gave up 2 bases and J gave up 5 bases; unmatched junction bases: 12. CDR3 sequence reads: CASSLGWGTERHEQYF. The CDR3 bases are TGTGCCAGCAGTTTAGGGTGGGGGACAGAGCGCCACGAGCAGTACTTC.

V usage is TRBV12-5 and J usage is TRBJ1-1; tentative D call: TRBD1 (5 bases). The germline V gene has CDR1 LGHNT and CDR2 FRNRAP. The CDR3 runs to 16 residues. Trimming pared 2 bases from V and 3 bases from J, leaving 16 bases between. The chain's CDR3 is CASGLPRQRVYTEAFF. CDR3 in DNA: TGTGCTAGTGGTTTGCCCCGACAGAGGGTTTACACTGAAGCTTTCTTT.

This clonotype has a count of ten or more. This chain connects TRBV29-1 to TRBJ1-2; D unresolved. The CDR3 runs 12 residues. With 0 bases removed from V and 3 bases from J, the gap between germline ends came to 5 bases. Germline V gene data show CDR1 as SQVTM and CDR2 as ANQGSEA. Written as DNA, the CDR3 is TGCAGCGTTGAAGATCAGTACTATGGCTACACCTTC. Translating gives CSVEDQYYGYTF.

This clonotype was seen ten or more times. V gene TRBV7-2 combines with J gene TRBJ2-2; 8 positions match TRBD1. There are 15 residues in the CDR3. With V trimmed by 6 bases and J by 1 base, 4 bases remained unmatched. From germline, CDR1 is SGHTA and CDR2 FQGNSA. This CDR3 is CASRSGQVNTGELFF. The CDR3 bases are TGTGCCAGCAGGTCGGGACAGGTGAACACCGGGGAGCTGTTTTTT.

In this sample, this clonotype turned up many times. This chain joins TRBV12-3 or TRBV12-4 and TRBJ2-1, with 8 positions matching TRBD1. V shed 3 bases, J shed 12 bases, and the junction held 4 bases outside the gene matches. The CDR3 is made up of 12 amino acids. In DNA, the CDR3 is TGTGCCAGCAGTTTTTCAGGGGGCGGGCAGTTCTTC. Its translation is CASSFSGGGQFF.

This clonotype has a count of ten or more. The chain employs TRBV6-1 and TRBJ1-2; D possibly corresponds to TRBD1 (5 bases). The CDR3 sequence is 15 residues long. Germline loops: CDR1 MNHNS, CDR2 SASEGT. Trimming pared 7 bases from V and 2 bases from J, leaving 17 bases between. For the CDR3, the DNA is TGTGCCAGCAATAGAGGGGCAGGCGGCAACTATGGCTACACCTTC. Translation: CASNRGAGGNYGYTF.

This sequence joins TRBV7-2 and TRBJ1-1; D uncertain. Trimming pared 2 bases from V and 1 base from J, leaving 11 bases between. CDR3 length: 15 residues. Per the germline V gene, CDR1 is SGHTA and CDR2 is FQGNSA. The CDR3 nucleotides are TGTGCCAGCAGCTTAATGCGGACCACGAACACTGAAGCTTTCTTT. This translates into CASSLMRTTNTEAFF.

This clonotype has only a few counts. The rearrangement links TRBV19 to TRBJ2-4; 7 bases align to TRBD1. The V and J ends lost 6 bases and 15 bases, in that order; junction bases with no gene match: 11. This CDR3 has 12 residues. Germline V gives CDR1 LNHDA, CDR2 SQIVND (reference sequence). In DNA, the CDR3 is TGTGCCAGTAGCGCGACAGGGATCATTGCGTACTTC. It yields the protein CASSATGIIAYF.

The CDR3 nucleotides read TGTGCCAGCAGTCCACTTCTACAGGGGCGCACCGGGGAGCTGTTTTTT. This codes for CASSPLLQGRTGELFF. The chain uses TRBV27 and TRBJ2-2; 7 bases are shared with TRBD1. Germline-derived CDR1 and CDR2 are MNHEY and SMNVEV (reference sequence). Trimming took 5 bases from V and 4 from J; bases not matched to a gene: 10. This CDR3 contains 16 residues.

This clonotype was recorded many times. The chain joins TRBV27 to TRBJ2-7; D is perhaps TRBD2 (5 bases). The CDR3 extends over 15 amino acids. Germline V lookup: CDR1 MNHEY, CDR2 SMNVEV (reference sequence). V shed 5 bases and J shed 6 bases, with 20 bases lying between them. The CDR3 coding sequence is TGTGCCAGCAGTGAGCGGTCCGGTAGGGCATCCGAGCAGTACTTC. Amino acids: CASSERSGRASEQYF.